This T cell receptor beta chain was identified in a study of blood T cells in healthy people across ages. This CDR3 region has 12 residues. Per the germline V gene, CDR1 is SGHRS and CDR2 is YFSETQ. The authors ran a second PCR of about 6 to 11 cycles using a sample-barcoded 5' primer and a J-beta primer mix. Using its own MiXCR run on the 5' RACE reads, TCRdb lists one record per CDR3 protein. Of about 840,000 distinct CDR3 sequences in the sample, roughly 28% were seen once. These data were also filed under a second study, of T cells of mothers and their children.

Sequences were obtained from blood. The sequence was obtained from a woman aged 40 to 50 in good health. This rearrangement joins TRBV5-1 to TRBJ2-5, with D tentatively TRBD1 or TRBD2 (6 bases each). The J call is uncertain, as TRBJ2-7 better fits the DNA end. The CDR3 nucleotides read TGCGCCAGCAAGGGGGGACCTTACGAGCAGTACTTC. Its protein is CASKGGPYEQYF.